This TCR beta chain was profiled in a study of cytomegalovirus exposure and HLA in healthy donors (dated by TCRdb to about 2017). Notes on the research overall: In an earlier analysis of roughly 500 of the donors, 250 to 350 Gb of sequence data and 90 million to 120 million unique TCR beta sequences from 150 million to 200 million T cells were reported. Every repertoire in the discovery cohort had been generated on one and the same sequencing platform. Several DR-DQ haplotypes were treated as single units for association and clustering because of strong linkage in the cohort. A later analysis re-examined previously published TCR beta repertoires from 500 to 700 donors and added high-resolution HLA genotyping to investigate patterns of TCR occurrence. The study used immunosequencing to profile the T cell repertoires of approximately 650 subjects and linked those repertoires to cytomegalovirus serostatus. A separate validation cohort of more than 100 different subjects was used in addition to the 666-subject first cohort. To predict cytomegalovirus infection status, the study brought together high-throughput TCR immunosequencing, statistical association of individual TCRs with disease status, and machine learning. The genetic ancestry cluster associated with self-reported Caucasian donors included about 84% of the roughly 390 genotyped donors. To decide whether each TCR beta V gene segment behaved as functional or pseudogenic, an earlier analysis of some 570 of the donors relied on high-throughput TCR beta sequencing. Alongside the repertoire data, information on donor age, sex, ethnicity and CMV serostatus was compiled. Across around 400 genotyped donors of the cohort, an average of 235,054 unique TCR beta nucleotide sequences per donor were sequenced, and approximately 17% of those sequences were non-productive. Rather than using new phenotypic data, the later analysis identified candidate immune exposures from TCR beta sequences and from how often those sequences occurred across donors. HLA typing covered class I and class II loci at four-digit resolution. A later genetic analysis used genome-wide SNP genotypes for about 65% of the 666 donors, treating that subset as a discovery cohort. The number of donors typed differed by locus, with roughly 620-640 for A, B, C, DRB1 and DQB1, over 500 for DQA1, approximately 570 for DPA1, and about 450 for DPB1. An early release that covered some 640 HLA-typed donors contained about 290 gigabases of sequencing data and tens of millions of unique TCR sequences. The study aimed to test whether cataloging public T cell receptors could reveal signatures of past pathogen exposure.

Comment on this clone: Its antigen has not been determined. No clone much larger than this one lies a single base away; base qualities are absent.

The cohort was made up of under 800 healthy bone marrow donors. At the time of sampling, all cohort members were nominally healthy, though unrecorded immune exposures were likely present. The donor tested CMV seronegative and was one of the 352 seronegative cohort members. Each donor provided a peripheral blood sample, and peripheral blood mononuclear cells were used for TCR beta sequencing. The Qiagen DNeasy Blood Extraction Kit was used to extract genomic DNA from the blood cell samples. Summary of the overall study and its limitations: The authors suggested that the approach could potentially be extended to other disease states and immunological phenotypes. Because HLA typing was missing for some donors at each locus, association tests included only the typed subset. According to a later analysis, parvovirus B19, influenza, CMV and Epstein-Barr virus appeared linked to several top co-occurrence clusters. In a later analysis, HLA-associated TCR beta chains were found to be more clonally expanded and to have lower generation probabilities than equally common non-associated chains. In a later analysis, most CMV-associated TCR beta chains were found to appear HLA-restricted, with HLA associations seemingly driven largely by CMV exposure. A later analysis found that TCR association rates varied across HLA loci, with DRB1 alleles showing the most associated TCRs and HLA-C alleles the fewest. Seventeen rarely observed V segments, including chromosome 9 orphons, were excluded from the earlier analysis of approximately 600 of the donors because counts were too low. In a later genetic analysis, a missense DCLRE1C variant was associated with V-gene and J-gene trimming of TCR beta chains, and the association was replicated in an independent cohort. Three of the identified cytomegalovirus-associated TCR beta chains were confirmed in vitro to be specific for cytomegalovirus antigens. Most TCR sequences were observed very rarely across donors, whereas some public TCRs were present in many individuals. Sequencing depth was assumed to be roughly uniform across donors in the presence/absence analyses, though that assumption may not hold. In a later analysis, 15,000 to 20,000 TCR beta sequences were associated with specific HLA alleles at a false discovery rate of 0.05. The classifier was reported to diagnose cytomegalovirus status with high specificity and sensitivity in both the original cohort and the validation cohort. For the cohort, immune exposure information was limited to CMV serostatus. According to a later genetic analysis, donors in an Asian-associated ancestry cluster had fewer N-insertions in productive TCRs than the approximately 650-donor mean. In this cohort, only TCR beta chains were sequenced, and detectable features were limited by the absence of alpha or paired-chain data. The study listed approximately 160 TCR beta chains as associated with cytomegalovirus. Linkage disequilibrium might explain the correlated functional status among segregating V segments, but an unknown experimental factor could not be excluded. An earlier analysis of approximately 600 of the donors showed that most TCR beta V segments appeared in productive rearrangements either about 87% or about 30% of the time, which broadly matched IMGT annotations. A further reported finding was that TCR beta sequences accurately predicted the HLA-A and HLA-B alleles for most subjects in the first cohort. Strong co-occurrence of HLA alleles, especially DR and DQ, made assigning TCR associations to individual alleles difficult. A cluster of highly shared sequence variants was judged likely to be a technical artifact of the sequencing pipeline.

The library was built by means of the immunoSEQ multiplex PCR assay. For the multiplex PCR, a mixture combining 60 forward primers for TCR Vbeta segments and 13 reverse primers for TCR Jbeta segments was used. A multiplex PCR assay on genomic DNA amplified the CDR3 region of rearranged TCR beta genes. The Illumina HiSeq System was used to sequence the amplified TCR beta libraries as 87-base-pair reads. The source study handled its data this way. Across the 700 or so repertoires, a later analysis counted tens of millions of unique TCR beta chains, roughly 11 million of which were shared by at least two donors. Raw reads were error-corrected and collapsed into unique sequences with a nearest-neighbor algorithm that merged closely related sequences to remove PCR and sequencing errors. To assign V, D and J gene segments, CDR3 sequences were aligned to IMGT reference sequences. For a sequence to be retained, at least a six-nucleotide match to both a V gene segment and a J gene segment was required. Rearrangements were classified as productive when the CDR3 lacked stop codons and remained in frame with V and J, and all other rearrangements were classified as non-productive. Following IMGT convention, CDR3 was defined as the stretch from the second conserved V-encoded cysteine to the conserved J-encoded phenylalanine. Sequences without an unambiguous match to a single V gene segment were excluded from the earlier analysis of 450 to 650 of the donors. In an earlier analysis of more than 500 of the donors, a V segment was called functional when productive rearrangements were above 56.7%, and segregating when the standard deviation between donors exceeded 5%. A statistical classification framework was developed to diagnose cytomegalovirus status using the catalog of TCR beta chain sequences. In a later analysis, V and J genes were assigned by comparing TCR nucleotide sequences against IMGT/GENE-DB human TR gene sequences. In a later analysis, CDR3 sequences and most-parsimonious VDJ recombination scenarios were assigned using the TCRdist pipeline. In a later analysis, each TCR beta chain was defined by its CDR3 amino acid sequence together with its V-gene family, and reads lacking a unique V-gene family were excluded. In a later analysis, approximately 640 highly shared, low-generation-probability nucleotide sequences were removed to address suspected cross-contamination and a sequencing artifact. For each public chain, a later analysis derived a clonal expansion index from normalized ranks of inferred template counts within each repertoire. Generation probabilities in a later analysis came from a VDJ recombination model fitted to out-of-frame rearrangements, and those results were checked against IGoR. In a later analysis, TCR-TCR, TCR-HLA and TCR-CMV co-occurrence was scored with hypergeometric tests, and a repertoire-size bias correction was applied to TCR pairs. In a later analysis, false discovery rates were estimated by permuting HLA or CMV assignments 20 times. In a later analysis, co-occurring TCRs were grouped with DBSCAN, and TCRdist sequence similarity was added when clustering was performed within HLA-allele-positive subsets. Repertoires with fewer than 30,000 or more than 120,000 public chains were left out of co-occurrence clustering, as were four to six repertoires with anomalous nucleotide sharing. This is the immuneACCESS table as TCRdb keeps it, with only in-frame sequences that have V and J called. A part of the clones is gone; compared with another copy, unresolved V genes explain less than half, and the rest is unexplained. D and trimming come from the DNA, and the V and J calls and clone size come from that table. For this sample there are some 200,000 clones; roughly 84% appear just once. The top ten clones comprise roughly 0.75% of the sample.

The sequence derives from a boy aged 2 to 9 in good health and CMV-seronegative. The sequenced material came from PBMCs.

Here the CDR3 is given as CASSAGLAAETQYF. In nucleotides, the sequence is TGTGCCAGCAGCGCTGGACTAGCGGCAGAGACCCAGTACTTC. The sequence joins TRBV11-1 to TRBJ2-5; 10 bases in the middle match TRBD2. V ends up 5 bases short and J 4 bases short, with an unmatched junction base count of 4. There are 14 amino acids in the CDR3, from cysteine to phenylalanine inclusive. Only the CDR3 part of the read is kept: 42 bases, read in frame from the first base. The germline V gene (reference sequence) supplies CDR1 SGHAT and CDR2 FQDESV. Where the CDR3 stops, the reference TRBV11-1 and TRBJ2-5 genes take over; the full variable domain is EAEVAQSPRYKITEKSQAVAFWCDPISGHATLYWYRQILGQGPELLVQFQDESVVDDSQLPKDRFSAERLKGVDSTLKIQPAELGDSAMYLCASSAGLAAETQYFGPGTRLLVL.